The 21 T cell receptor beta chains given below trace back to one sample, sequenced in a study of blood T cell repertoires in COVID-19. Here immunoSEQ multiplex PCR was the method, and the copy in TCRdb shows in-frame clones only, minus some. The sample holds some 66,000 clones, 90% to 95% seen once. Sequenced: peripheral blood. Every receptor here comes from a human donor in a cohort sampled during active COVID-19.

J is TRBJ2-7 and V is TRBV18, with D tentatively TRBD1 (6 bases). CDR1 KGHSH and CDR2 LQKENI come from the germline V gene. Deletions cut 4 bases from V and 5 bases from J, with 9 bases between. This CDR3 spans 12 amino acids. This chain's CDR3 is CASSLQGNEQYF. CDR3 in DNA: TGTGCCAGCTCACTCCAGGGGAACGAGCAGTACTTC. Complete variable domain (other parts from reference TRBV18 and TRBJ2-7): NAGVMQNPRHLVRRRGQEARLRCSPMKGHSHVYWYRQLPEEGLKFMVYLQKENIIDESGMPKERFSAEFPKEGPSILRIQQVVRGDSAAYFCASSLQGNEQYFGPGTRLTVT.

The rearrangement links TRBV5-1 to TRBJ2-2, with D possibly being TRBD2 (5 bases). CDR1 SGHRS and CDR2 YFSETQ come from the germline V gene. There are 14 residues in the CDR3. V shed 1 base and J shed 6 bases, with 10 bases lying between them. The CDR3 coding sequence is TGCGCCAGCAGCTTGATTCCTAGCTCCGGGGAGCTGTTTTTT. Protein sequence: CASSLIPSSGELFF. Supplemented by reference TRBV5-1 and TRBJ2-2, the full variable domain reads KAGVTQTPRYLIKTRGQQVTLSCSPISGHRSVSWYQQTPGQGLQFLFEYFSETQRNKGNFPGRFSGRQFSNSRSEMNVSTLELGDSALYLCASSLIPSSGELFFGEGSRLTVL.

The V gene is TRBV4-3, the J gene TRBJ2-1; D unresolved. In germline, CDR1 is LGHNA, CDR2 YSLEER. This CDR3 is built from 16 residues. V was trimmed by 0 bases and J by 10 bases, leaving 19 bases between them. In DNA, the CDR3 is TGCGCCAGCAGCCAAGATCGTGACTTTACAATGTCAGAGCAGTTCTTC. This gives the protein CASSQDRDFTMSEQFF.

The chain uses TRBV20-1 and TRBJ2-1; 9 nucleotides agree with TRBD2. After removal of 6 bases from V and 10 bases from J, the junction contained 4 bases not matched to a gene. This CDR3 contains 11 residues. Germline CDR1 and CDR2: DFQATT and SNEGSKA (reference sequence). DNA of the CDR3: TGCAGTGCCAGCCTAGCGGGGGAGCAGTTCTTC. Translating it yields CSASLAGEQFF.

This rearrangement joins TRBV25-1 to TRBJ2-1; TRBD2 aligns across 11 bases. CDR1 and CDR2 from the germline V gene are MGHDK and SYGVNS. V was pared by 5 bases and J by 4 bases, with 1 base of the junction left unmatched. The CDR3 totals 14 residues. DNA for the CDR3: TGTGCCAGCAGTATAGCGGGGGGGTACAATGAGCAGTTCTTC. This gives the protein CASSIAGGYNEQFF.

The chain joins TRBV3-1 (or the pseudogene TRBV3-2) to TRBJ1-1, with a weak D call TRBD1 (6 bases). Trimming removed 5 bases at V and 4 bases at J, with 11 bases between. Germline-derived CDR1 and CDR2 are LGHDT and YNNKEL (reference sequence). The CDR3 has 13 residues. In nucleotides, the CDR3 is TGTGCCAGCAGCTCCGGGACACTCACTGAAGCTTTCTTT. Translation gives CASSSGTLTEAFF.

J is TRBJ2-1 and V is TRBV5-1; 11 bases are shared with TRBD2. CDR1 and CDR2 (germline): SGHRS, YFSETQ. This CDR3 region has 19 residues. The J segment lost 4 bases and the V segment lost 4 bases, leaving 16 bases of the junction unmatched. In DNA, the CDR3 is TGCGCCAGCAGCCCTCGGGGCCTAACTAGCGGGAGAGTTTACAATGAGCAGTTCTTC. Protein: CASSPRGLTSGRVYNEQFF.

The J gene is TRBJ2-3, the V gene TRBV5-6, with D possibly TRBD1 on 6 matching bases. V gave up 0 bases and J gave up 1 base, with 9 bases separating them. Germline V gene lookup returns CDR1 SGHDT and CDR2 YYEEEE. The CDR3 is made up of 15 amino acids. The CDR3 sequence: CASSLAAGGTDTQYF. CDR3 DNA sequence: TGTGCCAGCAGCTTGGCGGCAGGGGGCACAGATACGCAGTATTTT.

This clone was seen only a few times. The chain couples TRBV18 to TRBJ1-3; a possible D gene is TRBD1 (5 bases). The length of the CDR3 is 14 residues. Germline values: CDR1 KGHSH, CDR2 LQKENI. The germline V and J ends were trimmed by 4 bases and 1 base, with 8 bases remaining between them. The CDR3 protein is CASSQTDSGNTIYF. DNA of the CDR3: TGTGCCAGCTCACAGACAGATTCTGGAAACACCATATATTTT. Full variable domain (rest looked up from reference TRBV18 and TRBJ1-3): NAGVMQNPRHLVRRRGQEARLRCSPMKGHSHVYWYRQLPEEGLKFMVYLQKENIIDESGMPKERFSAEFPKEGPSILRIQQVVRGDSAAYFCASSQTDSGNTIYFGEGSWLTVV.

In its sample, this clone was seen many times. The CDR3 spells CATSDFRLAGEQFF. CDR3 sequence (DNA): TGTGCCACCAGTGATTTTAGGCTAGCGGGTGAGCAGTTCTTC. J is TRBJ2-1 and V is TRBV24-1; 8 positions agree with TRBD2. The length of the CDR3 is 14 residues. Germline V gene data show CDR1 as KGHDR and CDR2 as SFDVKD. V was pared by 1 base and J by 9 bases, with 4 bases of the junction left unmatched.

The V and J genes are TRBV13 and TRBJ1-3; D not resolved. Germline lookup yields CDR1 PRHDT and CDR2 FYEKMQ (reference sequence). Between the trimmed V and J ends, which lost 5 bases and 4 bases, there was a span of 6 bases. The CDR3 covers 12 residues. CDR3 sequence (DNA): TGTGCCAGCAGCCCGCGAGGAAACACCATATATTTT. It is translated as CASSPRGNTIYF.

The genes are TRBV15 and TRBJ1-4, with 9 bases that match TRBD1. The CDR3 loop spans 17 amino acids. Per germline, CDR1 LNHNV and CDR2 YYDKDF (reference sequence). J lost 1 base, V lost 5 bases, and 8 bases had no gene match. As DNA, the CDR3 is TGTGCCACCAGCTCCGTGGACAGGGGAATAACTAATGAAAAACTGTTTTTT. This translates into CATSSVDRGITNEKLFF.

This chain's CDR3 is CASSRLTNTGELFF. The DNA of the CDR3 is TGCGCCAGCAGCCGACTGACGAACACCGGGGAGCTGTTTTTT. The chain has TRBV5-1 and TRBJ2-2; no clear D gene. The CDR3 is 14 amino acids. The germline gives CDR1 SGHRS, CDR2 YFSETQ. V was pared by 4 bases and J by 0 bases, with 7 bases between.

CDR3 nucleotides: TGCGCCAGCAGCTTGGGCAGAGCGGCGATTGACGAGACCCAGTACTTC. The encoded protein is CASSLGRAAIDETQYF. The rearrangement uses TRBV5-1 and TRBJ2-5, with D perhaps TRBD2 (5 bases). CDR1 SGHRS and CDR2 YFSETQ come from the germline V gene. The CDR3 is 16 amino acids. V dropped 0 bases and J dropped 5 bases, with 17 bases sitting between them.

The rearrangement uses TRBV7-9 and TRBJ1-2, with 7 bases lining up with TRBD1. The CDR3 sequence is 15 residues long. CDR1 and CDR2 (germline): SEHNR, FQNEAQ (reference sequence). V dropped 7 bases and J dropped 8; count of bases not matched to a gene: 16. The chain's CDR3 is CASTDIVEGAEGYTF. In DNA, the CDR3 is TGTGCCAGCACCGATATAGTTGAGGGGGCTGAGGGCTACACCTTC.

The J gene is TRBJ1-1, the V gene TRBV6-2 or TRBV6-3; TRBD1 is a possible D gene (6 bases). With 4 bases removed from V and 1 base from J, the gap between germline ends came to 10 bases. The CDR3 totals 14 residues. Looked up from germline, CDR1 is MNHEY and CDR2 is SVGEGT. The CDR3 bases are TGTGCCAGCAGTTCTACACAGGGGAACACTGAAGCTTTCTTT. Translating gives CASSSTQGNTEAFF.

This chain links TRBV24-1 with TRBJ2-5; a weak D match, TRBD1 (6 bases). CDR1 KGHDR and CDR2 SFDVKD come from the germline V gene. Trimming took 4 bases from V and 5 from J, leaving 16 bases between them. This CDR3 has 15 amino acids. CDR3 in DNA: TGTGCCACCAGTGACTCGGGACACAGGGTTGAGACCCAGTACTTC. Amino acid sequence: CATSDSGHRVETQYF.

V is TRBV7-6 and J is TRBJ1-6; D remains ambiguous. Germline assignment: CDR1 SGHVS and CDR2 FNYEAQ. Trimming shortened V by 1 base and J by 1 base, and 14 bases separated the two germline ends. CDR3 length: 18 residues. CDR3 region: CASSLDPAATSYNSPLHF. For the CDR3, the DNA is TGTGCCAGCAGCTTAGATCCGGCGGCAACTTCCTATAATTCACCCCTCCACTTT.

The chain uses TRBV7-3 and TRBJ2-1; 7 positions agree with TRBD2. Germline CDR1 is SGHTA and CDR2 is FQGTGA. The CDR3 length is 13 residues. Trimming removed 3 bases from V and 6 bases from J; junction bases left unmatched: 2. The CDR3 loop is CASSFTSVNEQFF. The CDR3 region has the DNA TGTGCCAGCAGCTTTACTAGCGTCAATGAGCAGTTCTTC.

The V call is TRBV7-8, the J call TRBJ1-4; 7 bases agree with TRBD1. V lost 5 bases, J lost 8 bases, and 8 bases stayed unmatched. This CDR3 is 14 amino acids long. Looked up from germline, CDR1 is SGHVS and CDR2 is FQNEAQ. CDR3: CASSETGLGEKLFF. The DNA for the CDR3 is TGTGCCAGCAGCGAGACAGGGTTGGGGGAAAAACTGTTTTTT. Full variable domain (remainder filled in from reference TRBV7-8 and TRBJ1-4): GAGVSQSPRYKVAKRGQDVALRCDPISGHVSLFWYQQALGQGPEFLTYFQNEAQLDKSGLPSDRFFAERPEGSVSTLKIQRTQQEDSAVYLCASSETGLGEKLFFGSGTQLSVL.

The rearrangement joins TRBV7-9 to TRBJ1-5; the match to TRBD1 covers 7 bases. Per the germline V gene, CDR1 is SEHNR and CDR2 is FQNEAQ (reference sequence). This CDR3 region has 13 residues. V was pared by 5 bases and J by 5 bases, with 3 bases of the junction left unmatched. The DNA for the CDR3 is TGTGCCAGCAGCCCCCAGGGGGATCAGCCCCAGCATTTT. As protein: CASSPQGDQPQHF.